Listed below are T cell receptor beta chains from one sample, sequenced in a study of CD8 T cells in ankylosing spondylitis. TCRdb re-called the 5' RACE reads through MiXCR, storing one row per CDR3 protein. Seen here are roughly 260,000 distinct CDR3 sequences, 20% observed once, and the top ten hold 7.8%. Sequencing was performed on blood, either unsorted or a sorted T cell fraction (not recorded which). All receptors come from a male donor with ankylosing spondylitis or in good health (not recorded which). CDR3s include the opening cysteine and the closing phenylalanine or tryptophan.

J gene: TRBJ2-2
CDR3 length: 14
V gene: TRBV12-3/TRBV12-4
CDR3 protein: CASSRSGVTGELFF

J gene: TRBJ2-5
CDR3 length: 18
V gene: TRBV6-4
CDR3 protein: CTITPGLAVSRYQETQYF

J gene: TRBJ1-2
CDR3 length: 15
V gene: TRBV5-1
CDR3 protein: CASSLEGRTNYGYTF

J gene: TRBJ1-5
CDR3 length: 13
V gene: TRBV12-3/TRBV12-4
CDR3 protein: CASSLSGNQPQHF

J gene: TRBJ2-1
CDR3 length: 14
V gene: TRBV6-1
CDR3 protein: CASSELWPDNEQFF

J gene: TRBJ2-2
CDR3 length: 15
V gene: TRBV24-1
CDR3 protein: CATSDFTGPTGELFF

J gene: TRBJ2-2
CDR3 length: 15
V gene: TRBV28
CDR3 protein: CASQNGDRNTGELFF

J gene: TRBJ2-5
CDR3 length: 14
V gene: TRBV5-1
CDR3 protein: CASSLATSQETQYF

J gene: TRBJ2-1
CDR3 length: 14
V gene: TRBV3-1
CDR3 protein: CASSQGRLGNEQFF

J gene: TRBJ1-1
CDR3 length: 13
V gene: TRBV3-1
CDR3 protein: CASSQGQGPEAFF

J gene: TRBJ1-2
CDR3 length: 13
V gene: TRBV12-3/TRBV12-4
CDR3 protein: CASKGRGPYGYTF

J gene: TRBJ2-6
CDR3 length: 15
V gene: TRBV6-1
CDR3 protein: CASRLGYSGANVLTF

J gene: TRBJ2-2
CDR3 length: 16
V gene: TRBV5-1
CDR3 protein: CASSLGQGARAGELFF

J gene: TRBJ2-2
CDR3 length: 16
V gene: TRBV27
CDR3 protein: CASSSLGGGLAGELFF

J gene: TRBJ1-2
CDR3 length: 13
V gene: TRBV6-1
CDR3 protein: CASRQGGNYGYTF

J gene: TRBJ1-5
CDR3 length: 15
V gene: TRBV6-2/TRBV6-3
CDR3 protein: CASSYGQHSNQPQHF

J gene: TRBJ1-5
CDR3 length: 14
V gene: TRBV9
CDR3 protein: CASSVGPSTGRPHF

J gene: TRBJ2-3
CDR3 length: 18
V gene: TRBV27
CDR3 protein: CASSFIPWMRDSTDTQYF

J gene: TRBJ1-5
CDR3 length: 15
V gene: TRBV7-6
CDR3 protein: CASSLVMGSNQPQHF

J gene: TRBJ2-3
CDR3 length: 16
V gene: TRBV7-2
CDR3 protein: CASSLGYGRGTDTQYF

J gene: TRBJ2-5
CDR3 length: 15
V gene: TRBV20-1
CDR3 protein: CSATGLAGFQETQYF

J gene: TRBJ2-5
CDR3 length: 15
V gene: TRBV4-2
CDR3 protein: CASSQDGERRETQYF

J gene: TRBJ2-3
CDR3 length: 15
V gene: TRBV20-1
CDR3 protein: CSAPWWFGTPDTQYF

J gene: TRBJ2-1
CDR3 length: 15
V gene: TRBV10-3
CDR3 protein: CAISEQDRMLFEQFF

J gene: TRBJ2-3
CDR3 length: 15
V gene: TRBV6-5
CDR3 protein: CASSYSTGVTDTQYF

J gene: TRBJ2-1
CDR3 length: 10
V gene: TRBV12-3/TRBV12-4
CDR3 protein: CASGGWEQFF

J gene: TRBJ2-2
CDR3 length: 15
V gene: TRBV5-1
CDR3 protein: CASSPGTANTGELFF

J gene: TRBJ1-2
CDR3 length: 16
V gene: TRBV6-1
CDR3 protein: CASRRSAVDANYGYTF

J gene: TRBJ2-2
CDR3 length: 16
V gene: TRBV5-1
CDR3 protein: CASSLELAENTGELFF

J gene: TRBJ1-5
CDR3 length: 15
V gene: TRBV6-1
CDR3 protein: CASSEQGWGNQPQHF

J gene: TRBJ2-3
CDR3 length: 16
V gene: TRBV5-1
CDR3 protein: CASSLEPSGVTDTQYF

J gene: TRBJ1-3
CDR3 length: 15
V gene: TRBV12-3/TRBV12-4
CDR3 protein: CASSVDRAVGNTIYF

J gene: TRBJ2-2
CDR3 length: 15
V gene: TRBV20-1
CDR3 protein: CSATSSGGNTGELFF

J gene: TRBJ2-1
CDR3 length: 18
V gene: TRBV5-3
CDR3 protein: CACGNRAQGVAEDNEQFF

J gene: TRBJ2-1
CDR3 length: 15
V gene: TRBV7-3
CDR3 protein: CASSPDLARYNEQFF

J gene: TRBJ2-5
CDR3 length: 14
V gene: TRBV3-1
CDR3 protein: CASSRRGLIETQYF

J gene: TRBJ2-5
CDR3 length: 14
V gene: TRBV5-1
CDR3 protein: CASSLGGVQETQYF

J gene: TRBJ2-2
CDR3 length: 16
V gene: TRBV20-1
CDR3 protein: CSARAPGLAGAGELFF

J gene: TRBJ1-1
CDR3 length: 13
V gene: TRBV29-1
CDR3 protein: CSVPRVENSEAFF

J gene: TRBJ1-1
CDR3 length: 15
V gene: TRBV5-4
CDR3 protein: CASSLQGTRNTEAFF

J gene: TRBJ2-5
CDR3 length: 15
V gene: TRBV6-1
CDR3 protein: CASSTSGTGIETQYF

J gene: TRBJ1-6
CDR3 length: 14
V gene: TRBV10-3
CDR3 protein: CAINRGRGDSPLHF

J gene: TRBJ2-3
CDR3 length: 14
V gene: TRBV5-1
CDR3 protein: CASSSGQGLDTQYF

J gene: TRBJ1-5
CDR3 length: 15
V gene: TRBV27
CDR3 protein: CASSRPYRGSQPQHF

J gene: TRBJ2-3
CDR3 length: 10
V gene: TRBV30
CDR3 protein: CACGPYTQYF

J gene: TRBJ2-3
CDR3 length: 12
V gene: TRBV3-1
CDR3 protein: CASSQQGSTQYF

J gene: TRBJ2-3
CDR3 length: 17
V gene: TRBV2
CDR3 protein: CASSEAEAGGYTDTQYF

J gene: TRBJ1-1
CDR3 length: 15
V gene: TRBV12-3/TRBV12-4
CDR3 protein: CASSFRTEPNTEAFF

J gene: TRBJ2-3
CDR3 length: 13
V gene: TRBV24-1
CDR3 protein: CATSEQGTDTQYF

J gene: TRBJ2-1
CDR3 length: 13
V gene: TRBV27
CDR3 protein: CASSLIQGNEQFF

J gene: TRBJ2-1
CDR3 length: 18
V gene: TRBV7-6
CDR3 protein: CASSLALFGTSGGDEQFF

J gene: TRBJ1-2
CDR3 length: 12
V gene: TRBV12-3/TRBV12-4
CDR3 protein: CASSRGREGYTF

J gene: TRBJ1-5
CDR3 length: 12
V gene: TRBV20-1
CDR3 protein: CSAGKQGQPQHF

J gene: TRBJ2-1
CDR3 length: 13
V gene: TRBV2
CDR3 protein: CASSEVGYNEQFF

J gene: TRBJ2-5
CDR3 length: 16
V gene: TRBV11-2
CDR3 protein: CASSLGASGGSASQYF

J gene: TRBJ2-4
CDR3 length: 17
V gene: TRBV7-8
CDR3 protein: CASSLARSGGSKNIQYF

J gene: TRBJ1-2
CDR3 length: 12
V gene: TRBV12-3/TRBV12-4
CDR3 protein: CASRVLGYGYTF